What follows is one TCR beta chain and its context. TCRdb's table, derived via immunoSEQ multiplex PCR, lists solely in-frame clones and lacks some. This table has 230,000 or so clones, roughly 87% appearing once. This sample is part of a study of blood T cell repertoires in COVID-19. The germline V gene encodes CDR1 SGHRS and CDR2 YFSETQ. This CDR3 comprises 12 residues. The germline V and J ends were trimmed by 0 bases and 9 bases, with 7 bases remaining between them. The genes are TRBV5-1 and TRBJ2-1; D possibly corresponds to TRBD2 (6 bases). The specimen was peripheral blood. The receptor's source is a woman in her forties who had recovered from COVID-19. The DNA for the CDR3 is TGCGCCAGCAGCTTGGTGGGGGGTGAGCAGTTCTTC. As protein: CASSLVGGEQFF.